A selection of T cell receptor beta chains follows, all from one sample in a study of blood T cells in healthy people across ages. TCRdb passed the 5' RACE reads through MiXCR, listing each CDR3 protein once. The sample yields 600,000 to 850,000 distinct CDR3 sequences, around 25% seen once. The data also belong to a second study, concerning T cells of mothers and their children.

The source material was blood. The receptors stem from a boy under 18 in good health. CDR3s include the opening cysteine and the closing phenylalanine or tryptophan. Each record gives: clone size, J gene, V gene, D gene, CDR3 protein, CDR3 DNA. The D gene is left open where the match is weak. Size tells how often a clone was seen (once, few, many) or the class of an expanded clone, and some rows leave it out.

>once|TRBJ1-4|TRBV20-1|TRBD1
CSAVRDRATEKLFF
TGCAGTGCCGTCCGGGACAGGGCTACTGAAAAACTGTTTTTT
>NA|TRBJ2-7|TRBV7-6|NA
CASSSNPGIYEQYF
TGTGCCAGCAGCTCGAATCCGGGGATCTACGAGCAGTACTTC
>NA|TRBJ2-3|TRBV7-3|TRBD2
CASSLIGRDTQYF
TGTGCCAGCAGCTTAATCGGGAGGGATACGCAGTATTTT
>NA|TRBJ2-3|TRBV12-3/TRBV12-4|NA
CASSFSSAGTDTQYF
TGTGCCAGCAGTTTTTCGTCGGCAGGCACAGATACGCAGTATTTT
>few|TRBJ2-7|TRBV6-2/TRBV6-3|TRBD1
CASSYGRGLGYEQYF
TGTGCCAGCAGTTACGGCAGGGGGCTTGGCTACGAGCAGTACTTC
>few|TRBJ1-2|TRBV2|TRBD1
CASSPGQEDFYGYTF
TGTGCCAGCAGCCCGGGACAGGAGGACTTCTATGGCTACACCTTC
>NA|TRBJ2-5|TRBV29-1|NA
CSADRQEETQYF
TGCAGCGCAGACAGGCAAGAAGAGACCCAGTACTTC
>NA|TRBJ2-7|TRBV12-3/TRBV12-4|NA
CASSLDTAYEQYF
TGTGCCAGCAGTTTGGACACCGCCTACGAGCAGTACTTC
>few|TRBJ2-4|TRBV7-2|TRBD2
CASSSGLAMNIQYF
TGTGCCAGCAGCTCGGGACTAGCCATGAACATTCAGTACTTC
>few|TRBJ2-5|TRBV12-3/TRBV12-4|NA
CASSFGLEETQYF
TGTGCCAGCAGTTTCGGGTTAGAAGAGACCCAGTACTTC
>few|TRBJ1-2|TRBV21-1|NA
CASSKEYGYTF
TGTGCCAGCAGCAAAGAGTATGGCTACACCTTC
>NA|TRBJ2-1|TRBV11-2|TRBD2
CASSLAAGATYNEQFF
TGTGCCAGCAGCTTAGCGGCGGGAGCTACCTACAATGAGCAGTTCTTC
>NA|TRBJ2-3|TRBV20-1|NA
CSVVSYTDTQYF
TGCAGTGTCGTAAGCTACACGGATACGCAGTATTTT
>NA|TRBJ2-4|TRBV29-1|NA
CSVENGEENIQYF
TGCAGCGTTGAAAACGGGGAAGAAAACATTCAGTACTTC
>once|TRBJ2-7|TRBV2|TRBD2
CASQETMGLPYEQYF
TGTGCCAGCCAAGAAACCATGGGACTACCCTACGAGCAGTACTTC
>few|TRBJ2-5|TRBV5-6|NA
CASSLAPSIQETQYF
TGTGCCAGCAGCTTGGCGCCGTCGATTCAAGAGACCCAGTACTTC
>few|TRBJ2-3|TRBV12-3/TRBV12-4|NA
CASSVTGFVADTQYF
TGTGCCAGCAGTGTGACGGGATTTGTGGCAGATACGCAGTATTTT
>NA|TRBJ2-3|TRBV20-1|NA
CSARRLDSSSTDTQYF
TGCAGTGCTAGAAGGCTGGACTCTTCCTCGACAGATACGCAGTATTTT
>NA|TRBJ2-5|TRBV6-6|TRBD2
CASRRGEELKRPQYF
TGTGCCAGCAGACGGGGGGAAGAGCTGAAGAGACCCCAGTACTTC
>NA|TRBJ2-5|TRBV29-1|NA
CSVGGSQETQYF
TGCAGTGTTGGGGGATCCCAAGAGACCCAGTACTTC
>few|TRBJ2-1|TRBV15|TRBD1
CATSRGDRGLDEQFF
TGTGCCACCAGCAGAGGGGACAGGGGGCTCGATGAGCAGTTCTTC
>NA|TRBJ1-4|TRBV4-1|NA
CASSQEQQFNEKLFF
TGCGCCAGCAGCCAAGAACAACAGTTTAATGAAAAACTGTTTTTT
>NA|TRBJ1-1|TRBV2|TRBD1
CASSAGGSGTEAFF
TGTGCCAGCAGCGCAGGGGGCTCGGGCACTGAGGCTTTCTTT
>NA|TRBJ2-7|TRBV7-9|NA
CASSLERTGLPYEQYF
TGTGCCAGCAGCTTAGAACGAACAGGCCTACCCTACGAGCAGTACTTC
>few|TRBJ1-6|TRBV7-3|NA
CASSLAPGSPLHF
TGTGCCAGCAGCTTGGCCCCGGGTTCACCCCTCCACTTT
>NA|TRBJ1-4|TRBV28|NA
CASSLLRGFNEKLFF
TGTGCCAGCAGTTTATTACGGGGGTTTAATGAAAAACTGTTTTTT
>NA|TRBJ2-1|TRBV9|TRBD1
CASSVSGKGAGEQFF
TGTGCCAGCAGCGTTTCCGGGAAGGGGGCTGGGGAGCAGTTCTTC
>few|TRBJ2-5|TRBV7-6|NA
CASSPGGGVGFLATQYF
TGTGCCAGCAGCCCGGGCGGAGGGGTCGGGTTTCTTGCGACCCAGTACTTC
>many|TRBJ2-7|TRBV29-1|NA
CSVVGDYEQYF
TGCAGCGTTGTCGGGGACTACGAGCAGTACTTC
>NA|TRBJ2-7|TRBV20-1|NA
CSASIRGIPSYEQYF
TGCAGTGCTAGTATTCGCGGGATCCCCTCCTACGAGCAGTACTTC
>NA|TRBJ2-1|TRBV4-2|NA
CASSQDGPWSSYNEQFF
TGTGCCAGCAGCCAAGATGGTCCGTGGAGCTCCTACAATGAGCAGTTCTTC
>once|TRBJ1-1|TRBV14|NA
CASSNLNRGHTEAFF
TGTGCCAGCAGCAACCTTAATAGGGGACACACTGAAGCTTTCTTT
>few|TRBJ2-5|TRBV29-1|NA
CSFDGGVETQYF
TGCAGCTTCGATGGGGGCGTGGAGACCCAGTACTTC
>NA|TRBJ2-7|TRBV6-5|NA
CASSYSILGGIYEQYF
TGTGCCAGCAGTTACTCTATCTTAGGGGGAATCTACGAGCAGTACTTC
>NA|TRBJ2-5|TRBV20-1|NA
CSAPTSGVETQYF
TGCAGTGCTCCAACTTCGGGAGTAGAGACCCAGTACTTC
>NA|TRBJ1-1|TRBV29-1|NA
CSVFRQAFTEAFF
TGCAGCGTCTTTAGACAGGCCTTCACTGAAGCTTTCTTT
>NA|TRBJ2-3|TRBV9|NA
CASSVDPLQGTQYF
TGTGCCAGCAGCGTAGACCCACTACAGGGTACGCAGTATTTT
>few|TRBJ1-4|TRBV12-3/TRBV12-4|TRBD1
CASSGETGTVYEKLFF
TGTGCCAGCAGTGGGGAAACCGGGACAGTTTATGAAAAACTGTTTTTT
>NA|TRBJ1-3|TRBV9|TRBD1
CASSDRDSPPSGNTIYF
TGTGCCAGCAGTGATAGGGACAGTCCGCCCTCTGGAAACACCATATATTTT
>NA|TRBJ1-3|TRBV12-3/TRBV12-4|NA
CASSPPYSLSGNTIYF
TGTGCCAGCAGCCCCCCCTACAGCCTCTCTGGAAACACCATATATTTT
>few|TRBJ2-5|TRBV3-1|NA
CASSQEGRKTQYF
TGTGCCAGCAGCCAAGAGGGACGGAAGACCCAGTACTTC
>few|TRBJ2-1|TRBV7-9|NA
CASADSSYNEQFF
TGTGCCAGCGCGGACAGCTCCTACAATGAGCAGTTCTTC
>NA|TRBJ2-3|TRBV7-9|TRBD2
CASSPEGRGATDTQYF
TGTGCCAGCAGCCCCGAGGGGCGGGGGGCCACAGATACGCAGTATTTT
>NA|TRBJ2-1|TRBV5-1|TRBD2
CASSLGTSGIIYNEQFF
TGCGCCAGCAGCTTGGGGACTAGCGGGATAATCTACAATGAGCAGTTCTTC
>NA|TRBJ2-1|TRBV5-1|NA
CASSLGRTVDNNEQFF
TGCGCCAGCAGCTTGGGACGGACAGTGGACAACAATGAGCAGTTCTTC
>many|TRBJ2-5|TRBV7-2|TRBD2
CASSPTSGVETQYF
TGTGCCAGCAGCCCGACTAGCGGGGTAGAGACCCAGTACTTC
>NA|TRBJ2-5|TRBV29-1|NA
CSVEDPRTFKETQYF
TGCAGCGTTGAAGATCCCCGGACATTTAAAGAGACCCAGTACTTC
>NA|TRBJ2-4|TRBV7-9|NA
CASSSGAGLAKNIQYF
TGTGCCAGCAGCTCCGGGGCGGGACTAGCCAAAAACATTCAGTACTTC
>NA|TRBJ2-2|TRBV2|TRBD2
CASRKLAMNTGELFF
TGTGCCAGCAGAAAACTAGCGATGAACACCGGGGAGCTGTTTTTT
>NA|TRBJ1-1|TRBV5-1|TRBD1
CASSLGYAGGVREAFF
TGCGCCAGCAGCTTGGGATATGCAGGGGGTGTACGGGAAGCTTTCTTT
>few|TRBJ2-3|TRBV11-2|NA
CASSLGQTSRTDTQYF
TGTGCCAGCAGCTTAGGGCAGACTAGTCGCACAGATACGCAGTATTTT